This T cell receptor beta chain appears in the sequencing data of a study of blood T cell repertoires in COVID-19. Study at large: Sources were T cells, B-cell-depleted T cells, or PBMCs; the material itself was cDNA or gDNA.

V was shortened by 6 bases and J by 9 bases, with 12 bases between the two germline ends. From germline, CDR1 is MDHEN and CDR2 SYDVKM. The CDR3 runs to 13 residues. TCRdb's copy holds only in-frame clones and misses some; the assay was immunoSEQ multiplex PCR. The sample records 15,000 or so clones, 85% to 90% being singletons. Sequences were obtained from peripheral blood. The chain combines TRBV28 with TRBJ2-6; D gene unclear. This clonotype originated in a man aged 50 to 60 with active COVID-19. The chain's CDR3 is CASRVASGNVLTF. The CDR3 bases are TGTGCCAGCAGAGTCGCCTCGGGCAACGTCCTGACTTTC. The full variable domain, with the rest looked up from reference TRBV28 and TRBJ2-6, is DVKVTQSSRYLVKRTGEKVFLECVQDMDHENMFWYRQDPGLGLRLIYFSYDVKMKEKGDIPEGYSVSREKKERFSLILESASTNQTSMYLCASRVASGNVLTFGAGSRLTVL.